This T cell receptor (beta chain) was found in a study of regulatory T cells in long-lasting Graves disease. Study-wide background: Less than 3 months of antithyroid drugs had been taken by newly diagnosed Graves' patients. Whole-study findings and limits: Persistent Graves' patients showed less TCR diversity than newly diagnosed ones.

Comments on this clonotype: The antigen remains unidentified.

Arm-PCR of CDR3 regions with iRepertoire HTBI primers generated TCR beta libraries. TCRdb redid the calling of the multiplex PCR reads with MiXCR, one entry per CDR3 protein. The sample has roughly 500,000 distinct CDR3 sequences; roughly 13% are singletons. Time point meaning: newly diagnosed GD, antithyroid drugs for less than 3 months. Extracted RNA from PBMCs served as the source of the TCR library. Approximately 9.9-milliliter peripheral blood samples went into EDTA tubes. This CDR3 comprises 15 residues. The germline V gene encodes CDR1 MGHRA and CDR2 YSYEKL. V lost 1 base, J lost 4 bases, and 11 bases lay in between. The data also belong to a second study, concerning T cells in Graves' hyperthyroidism and ophthalmopathy.

The receptor comes from a man aged 30 to 45 with Graves disease. The chain recombines TRBV4-1 with TRBJ1-3, with D possibly TRBD1 on 5 matching bases. The sequences come from peripheral blood mononuclear cells (PBMCs), collected at new diagnosis, from a patient treated with antithyroid drugs. The CDR3 nucleotides are TGCGCCAGCAGCCAAGGGGGGGGGGGAGGAAACACCATATATTTT. It encodes CASSQGGGGGNTIYF.